This TCR beta chain appears in the sequencing data of a study of T-cell memory formation after mild COVID-19. Overall study results and limits: Clones shrinking from day 15 to 85 showed even CD4/CD8 mixes; later expanders tilted CD4+.

CDR3 size: 14 residues. Germline CDR1 KGHDR, CDR2 SFDVKD. The trim removed 3 bases at V and 2 bases at J, leaving 1 base unmatched. TCRdb re-called the 5' RACE reads with MiXCR, one entry per CDR3 protein. Altogether 300,000 to 350,000 distinct CDR3 sequences are present, 10% to 15% being singletons, with the ten largest covering around a fifth. This clonotype showed up just a few times. Its antigen is not known. This sequence joins TRBV24-1 and TRBJ2-5; 8 nucleotides match TRBD1. The receptor was isolated from a man between 18 and 29 years old who had mild COVID-19 (a few samples of this study predate the infection). Cell type and time point are not known. The source material was PBMCs or a T cell subset sorted from them (not recorded which). CDR3 region: CATSDRDRQETQYF. Written as DNA, the CDR3 is TGTGCCACCAGTGATCGGGACAGGCAAGAGACCCAGTACTTC.